The entry below gives a single T cell receptor beta chain sequence along with its context. These data come from a study of OX40 agonist ivuxolimab in advanced cancers. At the level of the study: One hepatocellular carcinoma and a couple of cutaneous melanoma patients partially responded.

Method: immunoSEQ multiplex PCR; TCRdb's copy keeps in-frame clones and lacks some. The sample has roughly 57,000 clones, around 87% seen once. Here the sequenced sample was CD4+ or CD8+ T cells sorted from blood, taken in a trial of the OX40 agonist ivuxolimab. This sequence was found in an adult with an advanced solid tumor such as melanoma, head and neck, liver or kidney cancer.

CDR3: CASRRGGSNYYQPQHF. In nucleotides, the CDR3 is TGTGCCAGTAGACGAGGCGGCAGCAACTATTATCAGCCCCAGCATTTT. The chain uses TRBV19 and TRBJ1-5; D not resolved. CDR1 is LNHDA and CDR2 is SQIVND in the germline V gene (reference sequence). The CDR3 spans 16 residues. Trimming stripped 6 bases from V and 5 bases from J, with 20 bases between.